This T cell receptor beta chain was found in a study of cytomegalovirus exposure and HLA in healthy donors. General study findings and limits: A later look showed TCR association rates differing by HLA locus, highest for DRB1 and lowest for HLA-C. When a later analysis compared HLA-associated TCR beta chains with equally common others, the HLA-associated chains turned out to be more clonally expanded and to have lower generation probabilities. There were several of the most significant clusters that appeared linked to common viral pathogens in a later analysis. According to an earlier analysis, most TCR beta V segments yielded productive rearrangements about 90% or about 30% of the time.

Concerning this clone itself: What it binds is unknown.

The CDR3 runs 14 residues. Germline CDR1 SEHNR, CDR2 FQNEAQ (reference sequence). Trimming removed 5 bases at V and 4 bases at J, with 14 bases between. Use of 60 Vbeta and 13 Jbeta primers characterized the PCR. The method was immunoSEQ multiplex PCR; TCRdb's version includes in-frame clones alone and lacks a portion of them. The table lists approximately 260,000 clones, about nine tenths of them singletons. The receptor was isolated from a girl aged 2-10 years in good health and CMV-seronegative. Sequencing was done on a sample of PBMCs. The chain joins TRBV7-9 to TRBJ1-1; the D gene is possibly TRBD1 (6 bases). The CDR3 nucleotides are TGTGCCAGCAGCCCACAGGGCCTCGGCACTGAAGCTTTCTTT. Its translation: CASSPQGLGTEAFF.